This T cell receptor beta chain was identified during a study of T cell repertoires in cytomegalovirus infection. Study details: Matching HLA type and CMV infection were both indicated by public TCR beta signatures. Study results and caveats: HLA-C-restricted CMV-specific TCR beta clonotypes prevailed in the ex vivo response.

Trimming stripped 6 bases from V and 5 bases from J, with 17 bases between. Germline lookup yields CDR1 LNHDA and CDR2 SQIVND (reference sequence). The CDR3 covers 15 residues. In TCRdb, the reads were re-called with MiXCR into one record per CDR3 protein. The repertoire has some 350,000 distinct CDR3 sequences, about 32% of them found once; the top ten carry less than 15%. There are a few counts of this clonotype. As yet, its antigen is unknown. This clonotype was obtained from a human donor in good health (CMV status not recorded). Some clones in this sample may be carry-over from other donors' samples. This specimen was cultured PBMCs, taken from culture after CMV antigen stimulation. This chain uses TRBV19 with TRBJ1-5; no clear D gene. This chain's CDR3 is CASSLQVGIDQPQHF. CDR3 nucleotides: TGTGCCAGTAGCCTTCAGGTGGGGATTGATCAGCCCCAGCATTTT.